This T cell receptor (beta chain) comes out of a study of T cell repertoires in cytomegalovirus infection. This clonotype was observed many times. Its specificity is unknown. Overall study findings and caveats: The response measured ex vivo was dominated by TCR beta clonotypes (HLA-C-restricted and CMV-specific).

TCRdb redid the calling of the reads with MiXCR, one entry per CDR3 protein. Here the sample spans about 740,000 distinct CDR3 sequences, around a third being singletons. CDR3 length equals 14 residues. Trimming removed 1 base at V and 0 bases at J, with 7 bases between. CDR1 and CDR2 (germline): SGHTA, FQGNSA. J is TRBJ2-7 and V is TRBV7-2; D may be TRBD2 (5 bases). Material: cultured PBMCs, obtained from culture after CMV antigen stimulation. This receptor was identified in a human donor in good health (CMV status not recorded). Some clones in this sample may be carry-over from other donors' samples. The CDR3 region has the DNA TGTGCCAGCAGCTTAGAAGAGGGCTCCTACGAGCAGTACTTC. Its protein product is CASSLEEGSYEQYF.